These T cell receptor beta chains were read from a single sample in a study of cytomegalovirus exposure and HLA in healthy donors. Sequencing used immunoSEQ multiplex PCR; TCRdb keeps in-frame clones, though not all of them. The sample yields 120,000 or so clones, about 10% seen once. Input material: PBMCs. The receptors here all came from a woman aged 18-29 years in good health and CMV-seropositive. Each CDR3 is given with its conserved first and last residue. D genes are given only for firm matches. Size values are once, few and many counts, or a class for expanded clones, and some rows have none.

v_call	j_call	d_call	clone_size	cdr3_nt	cdr3_aa
TRBV4-1	TRBJ1-2	-	-	TGCGCCAGCAGCCCCAACCAGGGTAACTATGGCTACACCTTC	CASSPNQGNYGYTF
TRBV9	TRBJ2-1	TRBD2	few	TGTGCCAGCAGCGTTGGGACTAGCGGGCGAAACAATGAGCAGTTCTTC	CASSVGTSGRNNEQFF
TRBV6-1	TRBJ1-4	TRBD1	-	TGTGCCAGCACCGTGGGACAGGGAGTTGAAAAACTGTTTTTT	CASTVGQGVEKLFF
TRBV9	TRBJ2-5	TRBD1	few	TGTGCCAGCAGCGCCTCGACAGGGTTTGAGACCCAGTACTTC	CASSASTGFETQYF
TRBV6-6	TRBJ1-1	-	-	TGTGCCAGCAGTTACCCAGGGAAAAAGACTGAAGCTTTCTTT	CASSYPGKKTEAFF
TRBV11-2	TRBJ2-5	-	few	TGTGCCAGCAGCTTACAGCAAGAGACCCAGTACTTC	CASSLQQETQYF
TRBV27	TRBJ2-7	-	few	TGTGCCAGCAGTCCCCAGGGGCGAGACTACGAGCAGTACTTC	CASSPQGRDYEQYF
TRBV5-6	TRBJ1-2	TRBD1	few	TGTGCCAGCAGCCCGGGACAGCCCTATGGCTACACCTTC	CASSPGQPYGYTF
TRBV28	TRBJ1-1	-	few	TGTGCCAGCAGTTTGACAGGTTACGGGGTGATTGCCTTGAACACTGAAGCTTTCTTT	CASSLTGYGVIALNTEAFF
TRBV5-1	TRBJ2-7	-	few	TGCGCCAGCAGCTTGTCTCGAGGGATGTTGAACGAGCAGTACTTC	CASSLSRGMLNEQYF
TRBV27	TRBJ2-7	-	few	TGTGCCAGCAGTGATCTAGTCTACGAGCAGTACTTC	CASSDLVYEQYF
TRBV6-6	TRBJ2-5	TRBD2	few	TGTGCCAGCAGCTCGGGGGGAGCACAGTACTTC	CASSSGGAQYF
TRBV4-1	TRBJ2-5	-	few	TGCGCCAGCAGCCGAGGGATTCAAGAGACCCAGTACTTC	CASSRGIQETQYF
TRBV5-6	TRBJ1-2	-	-	TGTGCCAGCAGCTGGGAGGGGGTTGGTGGCTACACCTTC	CASSWEGVGGYTF
TRBV10-3	TRBJ1-3	-	-	TGTGCCATCAGTGAGTCGGCACAGGGTAAGGCTGGAAACACCATATATTTT	CAISESAQGKAGNTIYF
TRBV5-1	TRBJ2-1	TRBD2	-	TGCGCCAGCAGCTCCGGGACTAGCGGGACAGGAGAGCAGTTCTTC	CASSSGTSGTGEQFF
TRBV6-1	TRBJ2-7	-	few	TGTGCCAGCAGTAGGGGGGGCTTAGGCGAGCAGTACTTC	CASSRGGLGEQYF
TRBV9	TRBJ2-7	TRBD2	-	TGTGCCAGCAGTGGGACTAGCCCCTACGAGCAGTACTTC	CASSGTSPYEQYF
TRBV28	TRBJ2-7	TRBD2	-	TGTGCCAGCAGTTTTCGGGGGGGAACCTACGAGCAGTACTTC	CASSFRGGTYEQYF
TRBV9	TRBJ2-1	TRBD2	few	TGTGCCAGCAGCACCCAAAAGACTGGACTAGATCTTGAGCAGTTCTTC	CASSTQKTGLDLEQFF
TRBV7-9	TRBJ2-7	TRBD2	-	TGTGCCAGCAGCACATTAGCGGGAGGGCCGGTGGAGCAGTACTTC	CASSTLAGGPVEQYF
TRBV27	TRBJ1-1	TRBD1	many	TGTGCCAGCAACGGACAGGGCACTGAAGCTTTCTTT	CASNGQGTEAFF
TRBV19	TRBJ2-7	TRBD1	few	TGTGCCAGTAGTACCGGACAGGGCTACGAGCAGTACTTC	CASSTGQGYEQYF
TRBV29-1	TRBJ2-1	TRBD2	-	TGCAGTAGCGCGGGACTAGCGGAGAACAATGAGCAGTTCTTC	CSSAGLAENNEQFF
TRBV2	TRBJ2-7	-	few	TGTGCCAGCAGTGAACCTCCGGGGGTCGAGCAGTACTTC	CASSEPPGVEQYF
TRBV6-1	TRBJ1-3	-	few	TGTGCCAGCAGTGAGGATAGACAGAACTCTGGAAACACCATATATTTT	CASSEDRQNSGNTIYF
TRBV6-1	TRBJ2-1	-	-	TGTGCCAGCAGTGAAATTAGCGGATCCTACAATGAGCAGTTCTTC	CASSEISGSYNEQFF
TRBV5-1	TRBJ2-5	-	few	TGCGCCAGCAGCTTGGGGGGGGAGAGGCAAGAGACCCAGTACTTC	CASSLGGERQETQYF
TRBV4-2	TRBJ2-5	-	-	TGTGCCAGCAGCCAAGATGGGTTCTGGGGGCAGACCCAGTACTTC	CASSQDGFWGQTQYF
TRBV7-9	TRBJ2-3	-	few	TGTGCCAGCAGCCTGATGGGACAATTCGCAGATACGCAGTATTTT	CASSLMGQFADTQYF
TRBV6-5	TRBJ2-1	TRBD2	-	TGTGCCAGCAGCCAAGCGGGAGGGCCCTACAATGAGCAGTTCTTC	CASSQAGGPYNEQFF
TRBV7-6	TRBJ2-1	-	-	TGTGCCAGCAGCTTAGAGTTTGGTAGTGAGCAGTTCTTC	CASSLEFGSEQFF
TRBV5-6	TRBJ1-1	-	few	TGTGCCAGCAGCCGTTGGGAGGGGACTGAAGCTTTCTTT	CASSRWEGTEAFF
TRBV19	TRBJ1-1	TRBD1	few	TGTGCCAGTAGTATAGACCGGACAGGGGGCCTCTTGGGTGAAGCTTTCTTT	CASSIDRTGGLLGEAFF
TRBV30	TRBJ2-3	-	-	TGTACTAGCTCTCGGAGGAGCACAGATACGCAGTATTTT	CTSSRRSTDTQYF
TRBV7-9	TRBJ2-7	-	few	TGTGCCAGCAGCTTAGTAGAAATGTCCTACGAGCAGTACTTC	CASSLVEMSYEQYF
TRBV7-9	TRBJ1-1	TRBD1	-	TGTGCCAGCAGCGTGCTAGACAGGGTCACTGAAGCTTTCTTT	CASSVLDRVTEAFF
TRBV7-6	TRBJ2-7	TRBD2	-	TGTGCCAGCAGCCCCCCGGGACTAGCGGGGGCCTACGAGCAGTACTTC	CASSPPGLAGAYEQYF
TRBV6-6	TRBJ1-1	-	-	TGTGCCAGCAGTTACGGCAGTTACACTGAAGCTTTCTTT	CASSYGSYTEAFF
TRBV2	TRBJ2-1	-	-	TGTGCCAGCAGTTCAGACTCCGCAAACTACAATGAGCAGTTCTTC	CASSSDSANYNEQFF
TRBV27	TRBJ2-6	-	-	TGTGCCAGCAGTTTACTAGGTGTGGGGGCCAACGTCCTGACTTTC	CASSLLGVGANVLTF
TRBV18	TRBJ2-7	TRBD1	-	TGTGCCAGCTCACCCCGGGGACAGGGGGGCGAGCAGTACTTC	CASSPRGQGGEQYF
TRBV5-1	TRBJ1-1	TRBD1	few	TGCGCCAGCAGTAGGGACAGTGCAAACACTGAAGCTTTCTTT	CASSRDSANTEAFF
TRBV6-6	TRBJ1-4	-	few	TGTGCCAGCAGTCAGACAGCAACTAATGAAAAACTGTTTTTT	CASSQTATNEKLFF
TRBV30	TRBJ1-3	-	few	TGTGCCTGGAGAGCTAGGGGACCGGGAGACACCATATATTTT	CAWRARGPGDTIYF
TRBV19	TRBJ1-1	-	-	TGTGCCAGTAGTATAGGGCTGACAAGGTCCAGGGACACTGAAGCTTTCTTT	CASSIGLTRSRDTEAFF
TRBV25-1	TRBJ1-5	TRBD1	few	TGTGCCAGCAGTGAGGACAGGGGACCGCATCAGCCCCAGCATTTT	CASSEDRGPHQPQHF
TRBV11-2	TRBJ2-5	-	few	TGTGCCAGCAGCTTAGGAGGTCCTAGCGAAGAGACCCAGTACTTC	CASSLGGPSEETQYF
TRBV18	TRBJ1-1	-	-	TGTGCCAGCTCTCCTAAGGGGGTAACTGAAGCTTTCTTT	CASSPKGVTEAFF
TRBV5-1	TRBJ2-5	TRBD2	-	TGCGCCAGCAGCCCGGGACTAGCGGGAGGGCTGGAGACCCAGTACTTC	CASSPGLAGGLETQYF
TRBV5-6	TRBJ1-6	-	-	TGTGCCAGCAGCTTTTTCAGGGGTGGATCACCCCTCCACTTT	CASSFFRGGSPLHF
TRBV2	TRBJ2-7	-	few	TGTGCCAGCCGGGACTTGGATTACGAGCAGTACTTC	CASRDLDYEQYF
TRBV5-1	TRBJ2-2	TRBD1	few	TGCGCCAGCAGCGGACCGGGACAGTACACCGGGGAGCTGTTTTTT	CASSGPGQYTGELFF
TRBV7-8	TRBJ2-2	TRBD1	-	TGTGCCAGCAGCGCTCGGACAGGGAACACCGGGGAGCTGTTTTTT	CASSARTGNTGELFF
TRBV14	TRBJ1-1	-	few	TGTGCCAGCAGCCAAGTTCGGGGAAACACTGAAGCTTTCTTT	CASSQVRGNTEAFF
TRBV28	TRBJ1-1	-	few	TGTGCCAGCAGTTTAGACAGACCTGAAGCTTTCTTT	CASSLDRPEAFF
TRBV29-1	TRBJ2-1	TRBD1	few	TGCAGCGGTTCCGCCCGACAGGGTGTTTCTCCTGAGCAGTTCTTC	CSGSARQGVSPEQFF